Following are 27 T cell receptor beta chains from one sample sequenced in a study of T cell clonality in common variable immunodeficiency. Study-level results: Fewer deletions and N-nucleotide insertions were reportedly seen in common variable immunodeficiency TCR beta sequences.

Sequenced by immunoSEQ multiplex PCR; TCRdb stores in-frame clones only, minus some. The sample presents about 42,000 clones, none singletons. Their recognized antigens are unknown. Sequencing was performed on peripheral blood mononuclear cells. These receptors were taken from a human donor with common variable immunodeficiency.

This clone was picked up a small number of times. The CDR3 end is not reached by the read, which stops 3 residues before it; the germline J gene fills it in. This chain joins TRBV6-2 or TRBV6-3 and TRBJ2-5; perhaps TRBD1 as D (5 bases). Trimming removed 5 bases at V and 7 bases at J, with 5 bases between. The CDR3 contains 10 residues. From germline, CDR1 is MNHEY and CDR2 SVGEGT. CDR3 DNA, as far as it was read: TGTGCCAGCAGTCAGGGGACC. Its protein is CASSQGT. The full CDR3 sequence reads CASSQGTQYF.

This clone has a count of ten or more. The read gets to within 3 residues of the CDR3 end, and the germline J gene fills in the rest. The chain recombines TRBV7-3 with TRBJ2-7; 10 bases line up with TRBD2. From germline, CDR1 is SGHTA and CDR2 FQGTGA. The V gene end was trimmed by 4 bases and the J gene end by 2 bases; junction bases not matched to a gene: 2. The CDR3 spans 14 residues. Partial CDR3 DNA: TGTGCCAGCAGCTCTCTAGCGGGGGCCTACGAG. Encoded protein: CASSSLAGAYE. The entire CDR3 protein reads CASSSLAGAYEQYF.

The table lists this clone with many counts. The CDR3 end is not reached by the read, which stops 3 residues before it; the germline J gene fills it in. The chain is built from TRBV19 and TRBJ2-1; 8 nucleotides match TRBD1. Per the germline V gene, CDR1 is LNHDA and CDR2 is SQIVND (reference sequence). V shed 4 bases and J 6 bases; nucleotides not matched to a gene: 5. The CDR3 runs 14 residues. CDR3 bases read: TGTGCCAGTAGTAACACAGGGGGTAGCAATGAG. Its translation: CASSNTGGSNE. The entire CDR3 sequence reads CASSNTGGSNEQFF. The full variable domain, rest sourced from reference TRBV19 and TRBJ2-1, is DGGITQSPKYLFRKEGQNVTLSCEQNLNHDAMYWYRQDPGQGLRLIYYSQIVNDFQKGDIAEGYSVSREKKESFPLTVTSAQKNPTAFYLCASSNTGGSNEQFFGPGTRLTVL.

Worth noting for this clone: The sequence runs out 3 residues before the end of the CDR3; the remainder is reconstructed from the germline J gene. The chain uses TRBV2 and TRBJ2-1; the D gene is possibly TRBD2 (5 bases). CDR3 length: 16 residues. V was pared by 3 bases and J by 3 bases, with 15 bases between. Germline V gives CDR1 SNHLY, CDR2 FYNNEI. The CDR3 loop is CASSDVLRALYNEQFF. CDR3 DNA, as far as it was read: TGTGCCAGCAGTGATGTGCTGCGGGCCCTCTACAATGAG.

This clone appeared many times. The CDR3 end falls 3 residues outside the read, so it is completed with the germline J gene. The chain couples TRBV5-1 to TRBJ2-7; D is possibly TRBD2 (5 bases). Germline V CDR1 and CDR2: SGHRS, YFSETQ. This CDR3 has 14 amino acids. Trimming took off 0 bases at V and 6 bases at J, with 13 bases between the two ends. CDR3 bases read: TGCGCCAGCAGCTTGGCCGGGGATACGGGCGAG. This encodes CASSLAGDTGE. The whole CDR3 protein reads CASSLAGDTGEQYF.

This clone was counted many times. The read terminates 3 residues ahead of where the CDR3 ends, so the germline J gene completes it. The genes are TRBV29-1 and TRBJ2-3; 7 bases agree with TRBD2. This CDR3 is 14 amino acids long. Looked up from germline, CDR1 is SQVTM and CDR2 is ANQGSEA. Germline trimming cut 3 bases from V and 2 bases from J; bases unmatched to any gene: 5. CDR3 bases read: TGCAGCGTTGACCAGCGGGGATACACAGATACG. Its translation: CSVDQRGYTDT. From start to end, the CDR3 is CSVDQRGYTDTQYF.

Turning to this clone: The sequenced fragment ends 3 residues before the CDR3 boundary, so the rest is inferred from the germline J gene. This chain connects TRBV2 to TRBJ1-2, with TRBD1 matching 8 bases. This CDR3 has 13 residues. Germline V CDR1 and CDR2: SNHLY, FYNNEI. V gave up 4 bases and J gave up 2 bases; unmatched junction bases: 0. The part of the CDR3 DNA that was read is TGTGCCAGCAGTGGACAGGGGAACTATGGC. Protein sequence: CASSGQGNYG. The whole CDR3 reads CASSGQGNYGYTF.

The sample holds a few counts of this clone. The read finishes 3 residues shy of the CDR3 end, and the germline J gene is used to complete it. V and J are TRBV30 and TRBJ1-1; D is ambiguous. The germline CDR1 and CDR2 sequences are GTSNPN and SVGIG (reference sequence). Trimming removed 1 base from V and 7 bases from J, with 13 bases in between. The CDR3 runs 13 residues. CDR3 bases read: TGTGCCTGGAGTGCGTTTCAGGCTGGTGAA. It codes for CAWSAFQAGE. The whole CDR3 is CAWSAFQAGEAFF.

This clone was recorded many times. Coverage ceases 3 residues before the CDR3 finishes, and the germline J gene fills in the end. This sequence joins TRBV7-8 and TRBJ2-1, with 12 bases identical to TRBD2. The V gene's germline CDR1 is SGHVS and CDR2 FQNEAQ. V gave up 5 bases and J gave up 8 bases; unmatched junction bases: 7. This CDR3 is built from 15 residues. The chain's CDR3 is CASSLGLAGPDEQFF. CDR3 DNA (partial): TGTGCCAGCAGCCTTGGACTAGCGGGGCCCGATGAG. Full variable domain (rest looked up from reference TRBV7-8 and TRBJ2-1): GAGVSQSPRYKVAKRGQDVALRCDPISGHVSLFWYQQALGQGPEFLTYFQNEAQLDKSGLPSDRFFAERPEGSVSTLKIQRTQQEDSAVYLCASSLGLAGPDEQFFGPGTRLTVL.

Ten or more counts support this clone. The read is 3 residues too short to cover the CDR3 end, so that end is filled in from the germline J gene. The chain has TRBV19 and TRBJ2-1, with 10 bases fitting TRBD2. The CDR3 loop spans 16 amino acids. With 5 bases clipped from V and 1 base from J, the junction kept 5 bases outside the gene matches. Per the germline V gene, CDR1 is LNHDA and CDR2 is SQIVND (reference sequence). The sequenced CDR3 bases are TGTGCCAGTAGTTTGCAAGCGGGAGGGTCCTACAATGAG. It translates to CASSLQAGGSYNE. In full, the CDR3 is CASSLQAGGSYNEQFF.

This clone was seen many times. A read error may account for a junction end that differs from germline. The read ends 3 residues shy of where the CDR3 ends; the end is completed using the germline J gene. The rearrangement joins TRBV2 to TRBJ1-1; D possibly corresponds to TRBD1 (6 bases). CDR1 and CDR2 from the germline V gene are SNHLY and FYNNEI. This CDR3 is built from 15 residues. CDR3 DNA (partial): TGTGCCATCAGTACGACAGGAAAGGTGAACACTGAA. It is translated as CAISTTGKVNTE. The full CDR3 reads CAISTTGKVNTEAFF.

In this sample, this clone turned up many times. The CDR3 goes on 3 residues after the read ends, and that part is filled in from the germline J gene. V is TRBV14 and J is TRBJ1-4, with a weak D call TRBD1 (6 bases). V shed 6 bases and J shed 1 base, with 15 bases lying between them. This CDR3 spans 16 amino acids. The germline gives CDR1 SGHDN, CDR2 FVKESK. The CDR3 is CASSQEARGTNEKLFF. The CDR3 bases that were read are TGTGCCAGCAGTCAGGAAGCCAGGGGAACTAATGAAAAA. Filled out from reference TRBV14 and TRBJ1-4, the complete variable domain reads EAGVTQFPSHSVIEKGQTVTLRCDPISGHDNLYWYRRVMGKEIKFLLHFVKESKQDESGMPNNRFLAERTGGTYSTLKVQPAELEDSGVYFCASSQEARGTNEKLFFGSGTQLSVL.

This clone showed up many times. The read is 3 residues too short to cover the CDR3 end, so that end is filled in from the germline J gene. This chain joins TRBV7-2 and TRBJ1-1; D unresolved. Per the germline V gene, CDR1 is SGHTA and CDR2 is FQGNSA. Trimming took off 1 base at V and 0 bases at J, with 6 bases between the two ends. The CDR3 totals 14 residues. The part of the CDR3 DNA that was read is TGTGCCAGCAGCTTAGGAGGGTTGAACACTGAA. Residues: CASSLGGLNTE. The CDR3 as a whole reads CASSLGGLNTEAFF.

Only a few counts were recorded for this clone. The read comes to an end 3 residues before the CDR3 does, leaving the germline J gene to fill in the end. J is TRBJ2-1 and V is TRBV6-2 or TRBV6-3; 9 nucleotides match TRBD2. The germline V gene encodes CDR1 MNHEY and CDR2 SVGEGT. This CDR3 is 15 amino acids long. V lost 6 bases to trimming and J lost 2 bases; unmatched junction nucleotides: 5. The covered CDR3 bases are TGTGCCAGCAGGCCCGGCGGGGGGGCCTACAATGAG. Protein sequence: CASRPGGGAYNE. The CDR3, in full, reads CASRPGGGAYNEQFF.

There are a few counts of this clone. The CDR3 is cut off 3 residues early in the read; its end comes from the germline J gene. This chain uses TRBV5-1 with TRBJ1-6; D gene ambiguous. CDR1 is SGHRS, CDR2 YFSETQ, per germline. This CDR3 is 15 amino acids long. The ends were cut back, 2 bases at V and 7 bases at J, with 13 bases in the middle. The part of the CDR3 DNA that was read is TGCGCCAGCAGCTTATCCTCTGGCGGAAATTCACCC. This sequence encodes CASSLSSGGNSP. The complete CDR3 protein is CASSLSSGGNSPLHF.

Many counts were recorded for this clone. From the germline J gene comes the end of the CDR3, since the read stops 3 residues before it. The chain has TRBV7-2 and TRBJ2-7; a possible D gene is TRBD1 (6 bases). CDR1 SGHTA and CDR2 FQGNSA come from the germline V gene. V was trimmed by 2 bases and J by 5 bases, leaving 7 bases between them. CDR3 size: 12 residues. CDR3 DNA, as far as it was read: TGTGCCAGCAGCTTACAGGGGAACGAG. Its translation: CASSLQGNE. In full, the CDR3 is CASSLQGNEQYF. Variable domain in full (rest from reference TRBV7-2 and TRBJ2-7): GAGVSQSPSNKVTEKGKDVELRCDPISGHTALYWYRQSLGQGLEFLIYFQGNSAPDKSGLPSDRFSAERTGGSVSTLTIQRTQQEDSAVYLCASSLQGNEQYFGPGTRLTVT.

This clone was counted a few times. The CDR3 bases that were read are TGTGCCAGCAGCGGGCGCATGAACACTGAA. It translates to CASSGRMNTE. The entire CDR3 sequence reads CASSGRMNTEAFF. The gene calls are TRBV11-3 and TRBJ1-1; no clear D. Sequencing ends 3 residues short of the CDR3 end; the germline J gene provides the rest. CDR3 length: 13 amino acids. V lost 5 bases and J 0 bases, leaving 7 bases between the germline ends. The germline CDR1 and CDR2 sequences are SGHNT and YENEEA.

This clone was recorded a few times. The junction departs from germline at one end; a sequencing error may be responsible. The read terminates 3 residues ahead of where the CDR3 ends, so the germline J gene completes it. The genes are TRBV30 and TRBJ2-6, with D tentatively TRBD2 (5 bases). Germline CDR1 and CDR2: GTSNPN and SVGIG (reference sequence). This CDR3 spans 14 amino acids. CDR3 bases read: TGTGCCCGGAGGATCAGCTCTGGGGCCAACGTC. Its protein product is CARRISSGANV. In full, the CDR3 is CARRISSGANVLTF. Full variable domain (outside the CDR3, taken from reference TRBV30 and TRBJ2-6): SQTIHQWPATLVQPVGSPLSLECTVEGTSNPNLYWYRQAAGRGLQLLFYSVGIGQISSEVPQNLSASRPQDRQFILSSKKLLLSDSGFYLCARRISSGANVLTFGAGSRLTVL.

At least ten counts were recorded for this clone. The read ends 3 residues before the CDR3 terminus; that terminus is restored from the germline J gene. The genes are TRBV5-1 and TRBJ2-5, with 9 nucleotides matching TRBD1. This CDR3 is 15 amino acids long. V lost 2 bases and J lost 4; bases outside the gene matches: 6. CDR1 is SGHRS and CDR2 is YFSETQ in the germline V gene. The part of the CDR3 DNA that was read is TGCGCCAGCAGCTTAGGACAGGGGATCGGAGAGACC. Protein: CASSLGQGIGET. The CDR3, in full, reads CASSLGQGIGETQYF. The whole variable domain, remainder taken from reference TRBV5-1 and TRBJ2-5, is KAGVTQTPRYLIKTRGQQVTLSCSPISGHRSVSWYQQTPGQGLQFLFEYFSETQRNKGNFPGRFSGRQFSNSRSEMNVSTLELGDSALYLCASSLGQGIGETQYFGPGTRLLVL.

With respect to this clone: The read terminates 3 residues ahead of where the CDR3 ends, so the germline J gene completes it. This chain uses TRBV5-6 with TRBJ1-5; D perhaps matches TRBD1 (5 bases). With 0 bases removed from V and 6 bases from J, the gap between germline ends came to 7 bases. Germline CDR1 is SGHDT and CDR2 is YYEEEE. There are 13 residues in the CDR3. The CDR3 protein is CASSLGGVQPQHF. Partial CDR3 DNA: TGTGCCAGCAGCTTGGGAGGGGTTCAGCCC.

Points on this clone: Coverage ceases 3 residues before the CDR3 finishes, and the germline J gene fills in the end. The chain carries TRBV18 and TRBJ2-7, with 9 positions matching TRBD1. The CDR3 contains 15 residues. Trimming cost V 5 bases and J 6 bases; bases outside gene matches: 11. Germline V lookup: CDR1 KGHSH, CDR2 LQKENI. The CDR3 DNA, read in part, is TGTGCCAGCTCATCTTCCGGGACAGGGAACACCGAG. It yields the protein CASSSSGTGNTE. The whole CDR3 protein reads CASSSSGTGNTEQYF.

This clone was counted many times. CDR3 bases read: TGTGCCAGTAGTATCAGGACAGGGGTTATCATGAACACTGAA. It translates to CASSIRTGVIMNTE. The whole CDR3 is CASSIRTGVIMNTEAFF. The V call is TRBV19, the J call TRBJ1-1, with 9 bases lining up with TRBD1. The read ends 3 residues shy of where the CDR3 ends; the end is completed using the germline J gene. Looked up from germline, CDR1 is LNHDA and CDR2 is SQIVND (reference sequence). This CDR3 has 17 amino acids. The V segment lost 3 bases and the J segment 0 bases; nucleotides outside the gene matches: 8.

This clone was counted many times. With the read ending 3 residues before the CDR3 end, the germline J gene is used to fill in that end. The rearrangement joins TRBV5-1 to TRBJ2-7; TRBD1 matches at 9 bases. Germline lookup yields CDR1 SGHRS and CDR2 YFSETQ. After removal of 5 bases from V and 6 bases from J, the junction contained 3 bases not matched to a gene. This CDR3 is built from 12 residues. CDR3 DNA, as far as it was read: TGCGCCAGCAGTTGGACAGGGGCCGAG. Its translation is CASSWTGAE. The full CDR3 protein reads CASSWTGAEQYF.

This clone has a count of ten or more. With the read ending 3 residues before the CDR3 end, the germline J gene is used to fill in that end. V and J are TRBV20-1 and TRBJ1-2; 7 bases match TRBD1. Germline V gives CDR1 DFQATT, CDR2 SNEGSKA (reference sequence). This CDR3 is built from 14 residues. The V gene end was trimmed by 5 bases and the J gene end by 2 bases; junction bases not matched to a gene: 8. The CDR3 DNA, read in part, is TGCAGTGCTCGATCGGAGGGGGCGAACTATGGC. This sequence encodes CSARSEGANYG. The whole CDR3 sequence reads CSARSEGANYGYTF.

Details on this clone: The read finishes 3 residues shy of the CDR3 end, and the germline J gene is used to complete it. The gene calls are TRBV19 and TRBJ2-7, with D possibly matching TRBD2 (6 bases). CDR3 length: 14 amino acids. V was pared by 4 bases and J by 5 bases, with 15 bases between. Germline V gene lookup returns CDR1 LNHDA and CDR2 SQIVND (reference sequence). The sequenced CDR3 bases are TGTGCCAGTAGTACCCAGGGAGGCAGGAACGAG. Encoded protein: CASSTQGGRNE. The full CDR3 is CASSTQGGRNEQYF.

This clone was counted between two and nine times. The CDR3 goes on 3 residues after the read ends, and that part is filled in from the germline J gene. This rearrangement joins TRBV18 to TRBJ2-3, with 11 bases lining up with TRBD2. CDR1 is KGHSH, CDR2 LQKENI, per germline. J lost 8 bases, V lost 2 bases, and 9 bases had no gene match. CDR3 length: 16 residues. CDR3 in amino acids: CASSPTTTSGVGTQYF. The part of the CDR3 DNA that was read is TGTGCCAGCTCACCAACCACGACTAGCGGGGTGGGTACG.

This clone was counted many times. The CDR3 goes on 3 residues after the read ends, and that part is filled in from the germline J gene. J is TRBJ2-1 and V is TRBV20-1; weak D call: TRBD1 (5 bases). The germline V gene has CDR1 DFQATT and CDR2 SNEGSKA (reference sequence). Trimming pared 6 bases from V and 4 bases from J, leaving 10 bases between. This CDR3 comprises 12 residues. Incomplete CDR3 DNA: TGCAGTGCAACAGGCGCTTACAATGAG. It specifies CSATGAYNE. The whole CDR3 reads CSATGAYNEQFF.